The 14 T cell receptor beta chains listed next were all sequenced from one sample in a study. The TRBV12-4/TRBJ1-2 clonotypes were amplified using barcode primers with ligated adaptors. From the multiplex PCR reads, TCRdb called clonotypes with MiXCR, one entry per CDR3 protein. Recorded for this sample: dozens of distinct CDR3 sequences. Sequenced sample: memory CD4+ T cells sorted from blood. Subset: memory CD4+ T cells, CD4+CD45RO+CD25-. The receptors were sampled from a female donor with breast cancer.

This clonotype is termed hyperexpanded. The CDR3 DNA is TGTGCCAGCAGTCCTGACAGGGATTATGGCTACACCTTC. Translation: CASSPDRDYGYTF. The chain combines TRBV12-3 or TRBV12-4 with TRBJ1-2; 7 nucleotides match TRBD1. The CDR3 is 13 amino acids. The V and J ends lost 5 bases and 5 bases, in that order; junction bases with no gene match: 5.

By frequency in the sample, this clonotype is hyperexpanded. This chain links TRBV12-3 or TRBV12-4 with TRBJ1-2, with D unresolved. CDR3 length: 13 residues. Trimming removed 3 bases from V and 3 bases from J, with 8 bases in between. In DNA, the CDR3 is TGTGCCAGCAGTTTCAACAATTACTATGGCTACACCTTC. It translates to CASSFNNYYGYTF.

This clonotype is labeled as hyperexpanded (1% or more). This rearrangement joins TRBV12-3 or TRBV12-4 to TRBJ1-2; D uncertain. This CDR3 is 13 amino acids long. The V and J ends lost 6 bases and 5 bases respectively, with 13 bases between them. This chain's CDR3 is CASSPGKAYGYTF. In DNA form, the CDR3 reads TGTGCCAGCAGCCCCGGGAAAGCTTATGGCTACACCTTC.

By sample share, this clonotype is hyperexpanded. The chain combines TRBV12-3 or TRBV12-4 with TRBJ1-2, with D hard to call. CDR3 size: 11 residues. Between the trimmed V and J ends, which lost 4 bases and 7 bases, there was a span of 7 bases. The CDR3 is CASSSRGGYTF. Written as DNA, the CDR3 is TGTGCCAGCAGTTCCCGGGGTGGCTACACCTTC.

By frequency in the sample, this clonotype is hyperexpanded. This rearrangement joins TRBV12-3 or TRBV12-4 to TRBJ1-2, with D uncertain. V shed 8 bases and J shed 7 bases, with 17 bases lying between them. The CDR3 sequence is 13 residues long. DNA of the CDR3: TGTGCCAGCCGAGTTACTCAGCCCGGTGGCTACACCTTC. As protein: CASRVTQPGGYTF.

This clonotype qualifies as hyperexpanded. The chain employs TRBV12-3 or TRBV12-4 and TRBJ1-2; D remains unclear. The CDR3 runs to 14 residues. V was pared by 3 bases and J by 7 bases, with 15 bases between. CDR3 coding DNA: TGTGCCAGCAGTTTGGGCTCTAAGTCTACTGGCTACACCTTC. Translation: CASSLGSKSTGYTF.

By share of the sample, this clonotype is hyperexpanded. For the CDR3, the DNA is TGTGCCAGCAGTAGTACGGATTATGGCTACACCTTC. Translation gives CASSSTDYGYTF. The V and J genes are TRBV12-3 or TRBV12-4 and TRBJ1-2, with D unresolved. The CDR3 sequence is 12 residues long. The V end lost 5 bases, the J end lost 5 bases, and 9 bases lay between the germline ends.

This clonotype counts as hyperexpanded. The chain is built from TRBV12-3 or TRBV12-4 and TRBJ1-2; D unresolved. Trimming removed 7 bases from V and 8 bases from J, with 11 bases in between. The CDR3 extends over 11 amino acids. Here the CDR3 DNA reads TGTGCCAGCAAGGGCCCTAGGGGCTACACCTTC. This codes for CASKGPRGYTF.

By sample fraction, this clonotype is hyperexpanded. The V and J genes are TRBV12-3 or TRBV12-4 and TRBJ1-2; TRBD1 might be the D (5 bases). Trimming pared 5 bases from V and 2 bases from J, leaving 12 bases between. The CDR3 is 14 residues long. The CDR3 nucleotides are TGTGCCAGCAGTAAAGGAGGGGCCAACTATGGCTACACCTTC. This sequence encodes CASSKGGANYGYTF.

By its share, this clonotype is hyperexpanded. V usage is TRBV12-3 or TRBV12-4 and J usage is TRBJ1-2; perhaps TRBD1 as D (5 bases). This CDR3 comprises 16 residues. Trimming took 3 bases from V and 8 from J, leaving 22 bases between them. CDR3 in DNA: TGTGCCAGCAGTTTGGATGGACTGGGATCAGGGAAGGGCTACACCTTC. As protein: CASSLDGLGSGKGYTF.

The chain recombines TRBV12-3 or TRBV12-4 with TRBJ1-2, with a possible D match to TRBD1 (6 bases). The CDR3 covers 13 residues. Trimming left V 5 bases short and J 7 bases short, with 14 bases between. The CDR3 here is CASSTQGLRGYTF. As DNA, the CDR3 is TGTGCCAGCAGTACACAGGGTCTCCGTGGCTACACCTTC.

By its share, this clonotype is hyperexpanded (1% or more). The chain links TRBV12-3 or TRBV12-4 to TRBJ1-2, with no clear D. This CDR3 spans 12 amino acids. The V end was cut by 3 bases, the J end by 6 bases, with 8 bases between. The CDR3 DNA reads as TGTGCCAGCAGTTTCTCAGTCGATGGCTACACCTTC. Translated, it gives CASSFSVDGYTF.

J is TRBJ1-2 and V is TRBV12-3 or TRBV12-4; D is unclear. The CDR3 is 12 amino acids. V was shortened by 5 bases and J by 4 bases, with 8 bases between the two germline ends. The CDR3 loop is CASSPASYGYTF. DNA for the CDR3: TGTGCCAGCAGTCCTGCCTCCTATGGCTACACCTTC.

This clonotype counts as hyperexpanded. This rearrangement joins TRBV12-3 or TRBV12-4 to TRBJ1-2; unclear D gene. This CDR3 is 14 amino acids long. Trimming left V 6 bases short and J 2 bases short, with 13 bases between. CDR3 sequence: CASSSTSINYGYTF. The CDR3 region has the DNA TGTGCCAGCAGCTCGACATCCATCAACTATGGCTACACCTTC.